A selection of T cell receptor beta chains follows, all from one sample in a study of PD-1 blockade in classical Hodgkin lymphoma. Libraries were prepared by immunoSEQ multiplex PCR; TCRdb keeps only in-frame clonotypes and omits some of them. This repertoire shows tens of thousands of clones, roughly 80% found once; its top ten account for 8% to 8.5%. Sequencing used peripheral blood mononuclear cells (PBMCs), obtained before the second cycle of nivolumab. The receptors were gathered from a human donor with classical Hodgkin lymphoma. The CDR3 runs from the conserved cysteine through the conserved F or W.

>TRBV5-4|TRBJ1-1
CASSLVTGGTEAFF
>TRBV6-6|TRBJ1-5
CASSYPWDQPQHF
>TRBV6-1|TRBJ2-5
CASSGAVAGHQETQYF
>TRBV10-1|TRBJ2-3
CASSERAGSTDTQYF
>TRBV9|TRBJ2-2
CASSVSGRNTGELFF
>TRBV19|TRBJ1-1
CASSFPQGGNTEAFF
>TRBV18|TRBJ2-5
CASARRPKETQYF
>TRBV4-3|TRBJ1-5
CASSQTKASNQPQHF
>TRBV29-1|TRBJ2-1
CSSPEGGEQFF
>TRBV6-1|TRBJ2-6
CASSDNSGANVLTF
>TRBV2|TRBJ2-5
CASSRTSGGAMETQYF
>TRBV28|TRBJ2-1
CASSFLRGDEQFF
>TRBV6-6|TRBJ1-1
CATYDTGVGTEAFF
>TRBV27|TRBJ2-1
CASKPGRGLYNEQFF
>TRBV21-1|TRBJ1-6
CASSKCLGISPLHF
>TRBV19|TRBJ2-2
CASSIDANLNTGELFF
>TRBV5-6|TRBJ2-7
CASSFTGDLYEQYF
>TRBV6-5|TRBJ1-1
CASTLGGWNTEAFF
>TRBV7-2|TRBJ2-5
CASSLASGYETQYF
>TRBV6-6|TRBJ2-7
CASSYERYEQYF
>TRBV2|TRBJ2-1
CASSSPRGPYNEQFF
>TRBV5-1|TRBJ1-4
CASAWSGTGSEKLFF
>TRBV7-2|TRBJ1-5
CASSLGRNSNQPQHF
>TRBV28|TRBJ1-5
CASSLRRSNQPQHF
>TRBV11-2|TRBJ2-3
CASSLVGSSLPREGDTQYF
>TRBV28|TRBJ1-3
CASSLSGAGNTIYF
>TRBV7-9|TRBJ2-6
CASSSDRGRSLGANVLTF
>TRBV10-1|TRBJ1-1
CASIRGQGDRMGNTEAFF
>TRBV11-3|TRBJ1-4
CASSKFTRDRVSTNEKLFF
>TRBV5-6|TRBJ2-3
CASNPTGVGDTQYF
>TRBV7-9|TRBJ1-1
CASSRAPGNTEAFF
>TRBV7-2|TRBJ1-1
CASSATSVGYTEAFF
>TRBV7-9|TRBJ1-4
CASSETTGATNEKLFF
>TRBV5-6|TRBJ1-2
CASSYRKNYGYTF
>TRBV19|TRBJ2-1
CASSPGTGVGVEQFF
>TRBV5-1|TRBJ1-6
CASSLGQENSPLHF
>TRBV7-2|TRBJ2-5
CASSLVSSQETQYF
>TRBV7-9|TRBJ1-5
CASSQQGQPQHF
>TRBV11-3|TRBJ2-6
CASSPNGANVLTF
>TRBV19|TRBJ2-3
CASSRDRGQSTDTQYF
>TRBV30|TRBJ1-1
CAWTRGFNFQSEAFF
>TRBV5-1|TRBJ2-7
CASSLGPTGAYEQYF